This T cell receptor beta chain stems from a study of cytomegalovirus exposure and HLA in healthy donors. Across the whole study: Earlier sequencing of 200 million or so T cells yielded approximately 120 million unique TCR beta sequences.

Concerning this clone: The antigen remains unidentified.

Whole-study findings and limits: When a later analysis was performed, an Asian-associated ancestry cluster reportedly had fewer N-insertions than the roughly 700-donor mean. Owing to their indistinguishability, certain V segments, notably TRBV6-2 and TRBV6-3, were excluded. In an earlier analysis, about 90% or about 30%: the productive usage of most TCR beta V segments.

Primers for the PCR totalled 60 Vbeta and 13 Jbeta. Assay: immunoSEQ multiplex PCR; the TCRdb copy retains only in-frame clones and omits some. Of around 99,000 clones listed, 63% are singletons. This CDR3 contains 14 residues. V lost 5 bases and J lost 4; bases outside the gene matches: 6. Per germline, CDR1 LNHDA and CDR2 SQIVND (reference sequence). Sequencing input: PBMCs. V is TRBV19 and J is TRBJ1-2; 8 bases align to TRBD1. This clonotype was obtained from a woman aged 25 to 39 in good health and CMV-seronegative. CDR3 DNA: TGTGCCAGTAGTCTCAGGGGGCATGGCTATGGCTACACCTTC. Translated, it gives CASSLRGHGYGYTF.